Below, 20 T cell receptor beta chains from the same sample are listed, as sequenced in a study of T cell repertoires in ileal Crohn's disease. The time point: neoterminal ileum biopsy at postoperative endoscopy, about 6 months after surgery. Only in-frame clones appear in the TCRdb table, and some are missing; sequencing was by immunoSEQ multiplex PCR. Among under 20,000 clones, about three quarters were seen once, and the ten largest hold around 3.9%. Sequenced: ileal tissue. The receptors here all came from an adult with Crohn's disease.

This chain joins TRBV19 and TRBJ1-2; D might be TRBD1 (5 bases). The V and J ends lost 3 bases and 4 bases respectively, with 6 bases between them. Germline V gene lookup returns CDR1 LNHDA and CDR2 SQIVND (reference sequence). The CDR3 spans 12 residues. The DNA of the CDR3 is TGTGCCAGTAGTATCGACAGCTATGGCTACACCTTC. Translating it yields CASSIDSYGYTF.

The J gene is TRBJ2-1, the V gene TRBV15; TRBD1 agrees at 10 bases. Per the germline V gene, CDR1 is LNHNV and CDR2 is YYDKDF (reference sequence). Germline trimming cut 3 bases from V and 8 bases from J; bases unmatched to any gene: 1. This CDR3 is 13 amino acids long. The CDR3 nucleotides read TGTGCCACCAGCAGGGGGACAGGGGATGAGCAGTTCTTC. Translated, it gives CATSRGTGDEQFF.

This sequence joins TRBV11-3 and TRBJ1-1; 9 bases align to TRBD1. V was pared by 3 bases and J by 1 base, with 0 bases of the junction left unmatched. Germline-derived CDR1 and CDR2 are SGHNT and YENEEA. This CDR3 spans 14 amino acids. This CDR3 reads CASSLGQGNTEAFF. CDR3 nucleotide sequence: TGTGCCAGCAGCTTGGGACAGGGGAACACTGAAGCTTTCTTT.

V and J are TRBV7-9 and TRBJ1-1; a weak D match, TRBD1 (6 bases). Trimming took 1 base from V and 4 from J, leaving 7 bases between them. The CDR3 sequence is 13 residues long. Germline V lookup: CDR1 SEHNR, CDR2 FQNEAQ (reference sequence). The CDR3: CASSLEGGTEAFF. The DNA for the CDR3 is TGTGCCAGCAGCTTAGAAGGGGGCACTGAAGCTTTCTTT.

The rearrangement uses TRBV7-8 and TRBJ1-1, with D unclear. V lost 5 bases and J 2 bases, leaving 12 bases between the germline ends. Germline loops: CDR1 SGHVS, CDR2 FQNEAQ. CDR3 size: 14 residues. DNA for the CDR3: TGTGCCAGCAGCCTCTATCGACAAAACACTGAAGCTTTCTTT. Protein sequence: CASSLYRQNTEAFF.

This rearrangement joins TRBV2 to TRBJ2-7; perhaps TRBD2 as D (5 bases). Germline V gene sequence: CDR1 SNHLY, CDR2 FYNNEI. This CDR3 is built from 13 residues. The ends were cut back, 0 bases at V and 5 bases at J, with 8 bases in the middle. CDR3 coding DNA: TGTGCCAGCAGTGAAGCAGGGAGTGACGAGCAGTACTTC. This translates into CASSEAGSDEQYF.

CDR3 nucleotide sequence: TGTGCCATCAGAGGACAGCGCTTTGATTCACCCCTCCACTTT. Its translation: CAIRGQRFDSPLHF. The rearrangement uses TRBV10-3 and TRBJ1-6; tentatively, D is TRBD1 (6 bases). The CDR3 has 14 amino acids. V gave up 6 bases and J gave up 8 bases, with 14 bases separating them. Germline loops: CDR1 ENHRY, CDR2 SYGVKD.

The genes are TRBV29-1 and TRBJ2-7; no reliable D call. CDR1 and CDR2 from the germline V gene are SQVTM and ANQGSEA. CDR3 size: 14 residues. V gave up 1 base and J gave up 2 bases, with 12 bases separating them. The CDR3 region is CSVEVVGLTYEQYF. The CDR3 DNA reads TGCAGCGTTGAAGTCGTGGGCCTAACCTACGAGCAGTACTTC.

This clone showed up just once. The rearrangement links TRBV11-2 to TRBJ2-5, with D uncertain. The V end was cut by 3 bases, the J end by 11 bases, with 10 bases between. The CDR3 is made up of 11 amino acids. Germline V lookup: CDR1 SGHAT, CDR2 FQNNGV. The CDR3 DNA sequence: TGTGCCAGCAGCTTGTTTAGAGAGCAGTACTTC. Its translation: CASSLFREQYF.

The chain is built from TRBV28 and TRBJ1-4; 9 bases map to TRBD1. Germline V gives CDR1 MDHEN, CDR2 SYDVKM. The V and J ends lost 8 bases and 4 bases, in that order; junction bases with no gene match: 11. This CDR3 region has 16 residues. CDR3 sequence: CASGEIGQGINEKLFF. DNA for the CDR3: TGTGCCAGCGGGGAGATCGGACAGGGGATTAATGAAAAACTGTTTTTT.

The chain has TRBV4-3 and TRBJ2-2; 7 bases match TRBD1. This CDR3 is built from 16 residues. Unmatched junction bases numbered 2, after V lost 1 base and J lost 0 bases. Germline V gene lookup returns CDR1 LGHNA and CDR2 YSLEER. DNA for the CDR3: TGCGCCAGCAGCCAAGGCACAGGGGCGAACACCGGGGAGCTGTTTTTT. As protein: CASSQGTGANTGELFF.

The gene calls are TRBV5-6 and TRBJ1-5; TRBD1 matches 11 bases. CDR1 is SGHDT and CDR2 is YYEEEE in the germline V gene. J lost 4 bases, V lost 3 bases, and 12 bases had no gene match. The CDR3 sequence is 18 residues long. CDR3 nucleotide sequence: TGTGCCAGCAGCTCTGGCCGATGGGGGACAGGGGGGAATCAGCCCCAGCATTTT. As protein: CASSSGRWGTGGNQPQHF.

The chain has TRBV6-5 and TRBJ2-2; perhaps TRBD1 as D (6 bases). CDR3 length: 14 residues. V lost 6 bases and J lost 5, with 13 bases in between. Germline V gives CDR1 MNHEY, CDR2 SVGAGI. The DNA of the CDR3 is TGTGCCAGCAGAACGGGACACTATACCGGGGAGCTGTTTTTT. Translated, it gives CASRTGHYTGELFF.

The V and J genes are TRBV5-6 and TRBJ2-1; no definite D call. There are 15 residues in the CDR3. V lost 5 bases and J 0 bases, leaving 12 bases between the germline ends. Germline V gene lookup returns CDR1 SGHDT and CDR2 YYEEEE. DNA for the CDR3: TGTGCCAGCAGTTCTTTGAGGAGCTCCTACAATGAGCAGTTCTTC. Translating it yields CASSSLRSSYNEQFF.

The chain links TRBV4-3 to TRBJ2-3, with a possible D match to TRBD1 (5 bases). The CDR3 sequence is 17 residues long. Germline CDR1 and CDR2: LGHNA and YSLEER. Trimming pared 3 bases from V and 0 bases from J, leaving 16 bases between. The CDR3: CASSQLQSGYSTDTQYF. CDR3 nucleotide sequence: TGCGCCAGCAGCCAGCTTCAGTCAGGGTATAGCACAGATACGCAGTATTTT.

J is TRBJ1-2 and V is TRBV18; D not resolved. Germline CDR1 reads KGHSH; CDR2 reads LQKENI. Trimming stripped 2 bases from V and 6 bases from J, with 19 bases between. The CDR3 consists of 16 residues. The CDR3: CASSPGSQLGSDGYTF. In DNA form, the CDR3 reads TGTGCCAGCTCACCAGGGTCCCAATTAGGGAGCGATGGCTACACCTTC.

The V gene is TRBV30, the J gene TRBJ1-2; the match to TRBD1 covers 8 bases. The length of the CDR3 is 15 residues. Trimming cost V 1 base and J 5 bases; bases outside gene matches: 9. Germline loops: CDR1 GTSNPN, CDR2 SVGIG (reference sequence). CDR3 sequence (DNA): TGTGCCTGGAGTGGGGGACAGGAGAGTTTTTATGGCTACACCTTC. It translates to CAWSGGQESFYGYTF.

The chain combines TRBV12-1 with TRBJ2-4; the DNA was not used to check the table's D call, TRBD1. TRBV12-1 is annotated as a pseudogene. There are 18 residues in the CDR3. The CDR3 DNA sequence: TGTGCCAGCAGCCTTTACGGCCCATTTTACGTGCCTCGCCCAGGATGGTACTTC. This sequence encodes CASSLYGPFYVPRPGWYF.

This clone was observed a handful of times. This chain joins TRBV5-6 and TRBJ2-1, with 7 bases that match TRBD1. Unmatched junction bases numbered 18, after V lost 4 bases and J lost 8 bases. CDR3 size: 17 residues. CDR1 and CDR2 from the germline V gene are SGHDT and YYEEEE. The CDR3 spells CASSPGPGQGDGDEQFF. The CDR3 DNA follows: TGTGCCAGCAGCCCGGGCCCGGGTCAGGGGGATGGGGATGAGCAGTTCTTC.

This chain uses TRBV5-1 with TRBJ2-7; 7 bases align to TRBD2. The germline gives CDR1 SGHRS, CDR2 YFSETQ. The V segment lost 0 bases and the J segment 6 bases; nucleotides outside the gene matches: 9. CDR3 size: 15 residues. The CDR3 coding sequence is TGCGCCAGCAGCTTGGCTAGCGGAAAAGTCGGCGAGCAGTACTTC. Amino acids: CASSLASGKVGEQYF. Full variable domain (missing parts from reference TRBV5-1 and TRBJ2-7): KAGVTQTPRYLIKTRGQQVTLSCSPISGHRSVSWYQQTPGQGLQFLFEYFSETQRNKGNFPGRFSGRQFSNSRSEMNVSTLELGDSALYLCASSLASGKVGEQYFGPGTRLTVT.